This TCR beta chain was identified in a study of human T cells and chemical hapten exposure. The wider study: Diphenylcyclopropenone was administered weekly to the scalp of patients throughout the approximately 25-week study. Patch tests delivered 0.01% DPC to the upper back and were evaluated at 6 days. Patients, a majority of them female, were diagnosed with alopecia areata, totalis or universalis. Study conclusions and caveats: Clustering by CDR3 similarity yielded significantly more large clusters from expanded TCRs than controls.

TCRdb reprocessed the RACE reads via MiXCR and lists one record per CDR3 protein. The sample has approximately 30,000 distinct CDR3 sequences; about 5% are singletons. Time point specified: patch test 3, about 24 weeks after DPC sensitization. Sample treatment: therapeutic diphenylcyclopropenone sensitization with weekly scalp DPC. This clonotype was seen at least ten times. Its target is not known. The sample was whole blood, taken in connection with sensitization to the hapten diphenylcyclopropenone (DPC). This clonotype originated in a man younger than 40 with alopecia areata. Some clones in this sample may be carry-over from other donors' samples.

CDR3 in amino acids: CASSLSLAGVPNEQFF. Written as DNA, the CDR3 is TGTGCCAGCAGTTTGTCCCTAGCGGGAGTTCCCAATGAGCAGTTCTTC. The chain uses TRBV12-3 or TRBV12-4 and TRBJ2-1, with 10 bases aligning to TRBD2. Unmatched junction bases numbered 8, after V lost 3 bases and J lost 6 bases. This CDR3 has 16 amino acids.